This T cell receptor beta chain is from a study of blood T cell repertoires in COVID-19. At the level of the study: COVID-19 samples, acute and convalescent, were from the United States, Italy and Spain.

Trimming took off 4 bases at V and 0 bases at J, with 14 bases between the two ends. Germline-derived CDR1 and CDR2 are SGDLS and YYNGEE. CDR3 length: 17 residues. The table lists this clone with a few counts. Libraries were prepared by immunoSEQ multiplex PCR; TCRdb keeps only in-frame clonotypes and omits some of them. This sample carries about 230,000 clones, 65% to 85% of them seen once, and the ten largest clones take about 8%. The clonotype was recovered from a woman of 80 years or more with acute or convalescent COVID-19. Material for sequencing was peripheral blood. J is TRBJ1-6 and V is TRBV9, with D possibly being TRBD1 (6 bases). The CDR3 here is CASSSNQGSSYNSPLHF. For the CDR3, the DNA is TGTGCCAGCAGCTCGAACCAGGGGAGCTCCTATAATTCACCCCTCCACTTT.